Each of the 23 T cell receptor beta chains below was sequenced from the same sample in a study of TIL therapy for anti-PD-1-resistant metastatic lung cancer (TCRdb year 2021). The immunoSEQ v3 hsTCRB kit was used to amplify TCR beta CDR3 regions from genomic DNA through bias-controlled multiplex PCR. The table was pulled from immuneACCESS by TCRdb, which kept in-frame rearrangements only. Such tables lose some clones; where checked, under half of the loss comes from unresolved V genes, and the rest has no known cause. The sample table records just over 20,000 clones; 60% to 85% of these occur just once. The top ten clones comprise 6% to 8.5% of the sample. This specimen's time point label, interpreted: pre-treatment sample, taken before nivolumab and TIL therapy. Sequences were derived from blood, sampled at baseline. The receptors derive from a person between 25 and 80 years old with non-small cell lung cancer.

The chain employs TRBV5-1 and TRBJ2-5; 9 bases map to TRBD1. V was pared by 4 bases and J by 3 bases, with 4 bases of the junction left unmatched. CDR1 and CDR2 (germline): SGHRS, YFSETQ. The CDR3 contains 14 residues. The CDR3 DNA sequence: TGCGCCAGCAGCCCGGGACAGGGAAAAGAGACCCAGTACTTC. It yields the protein CASSPGQGKETQYF.

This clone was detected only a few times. The CDR3 spells CAWSEGNQPQHF. The CDR3 DNA reads as TGTGCCTGGAGTGAAGGGAATCAGCCCCAGCATTTT. The V gene is TRBV30, the J gene TRBJ1-5, with no clear D. The germline gives CDR1 GTSNPN, CDR2 SVGIG (reference sequence). V was clipped by 1 base and J by 4 bases, with 5 bases between them. The CDR3 consists of 12 residues.

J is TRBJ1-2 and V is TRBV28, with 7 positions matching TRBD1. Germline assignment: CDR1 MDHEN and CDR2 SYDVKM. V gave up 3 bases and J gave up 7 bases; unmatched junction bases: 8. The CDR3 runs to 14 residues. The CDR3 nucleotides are TGTGCCAGCAGTTTTCGAGGACAGGTTCCTGGCTACACCTTC. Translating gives CASSFRGQVPGYTF.

The CDR3 loop is CASSGRTDSYNSPLHF. CDR3 bases: TGTGCCAGCAGCGGAAGGACGGACTCCTATAATTCACCCCTCCACTTT. This sequence joins TRBV5-4 and TRBJ1-6; D gene ambiguous. Germline CDR1 SGHNT, CDR2 YYREEE (reference sequence). This CDR3 comprises 16 residues. V was cut by 4 bases and J by 0 bases, with 11 bases left in between.

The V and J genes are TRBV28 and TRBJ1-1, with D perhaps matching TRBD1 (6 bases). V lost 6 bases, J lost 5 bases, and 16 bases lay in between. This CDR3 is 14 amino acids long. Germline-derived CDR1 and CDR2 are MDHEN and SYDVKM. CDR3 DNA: TGTGCCAGCAGCATACAGGGTGGCAAAACTGAAGCTTTCTTT. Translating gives CASSIQGGKTEAFF.

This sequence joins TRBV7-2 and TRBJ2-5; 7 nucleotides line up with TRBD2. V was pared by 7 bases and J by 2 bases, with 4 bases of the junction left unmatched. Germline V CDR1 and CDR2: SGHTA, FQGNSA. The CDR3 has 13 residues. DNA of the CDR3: TGTGCCAGCACGGGGGGAGGGCAAGAGACCCAGTACTTC. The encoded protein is CASTGGGQETQYF.

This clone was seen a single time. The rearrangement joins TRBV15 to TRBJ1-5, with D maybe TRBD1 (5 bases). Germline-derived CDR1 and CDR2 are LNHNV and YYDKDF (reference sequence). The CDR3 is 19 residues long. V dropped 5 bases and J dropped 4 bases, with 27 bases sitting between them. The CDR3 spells CATSSTFSVGPGGNQPQHF. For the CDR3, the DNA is TGTGCCACCAGCTCTACTTTTTCGGTAGGCCCTGGGGGTAATCAGCCCCAGCATTTT.

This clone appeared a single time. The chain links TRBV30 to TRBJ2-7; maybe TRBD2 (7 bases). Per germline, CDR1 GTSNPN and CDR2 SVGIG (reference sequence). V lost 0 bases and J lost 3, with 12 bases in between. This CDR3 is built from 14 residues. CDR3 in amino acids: CAWSVGGGGYEQYF. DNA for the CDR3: TGTGCCTGGAGTGTGGGGGGAGGGGGCTACGAGCAGTACTTC.

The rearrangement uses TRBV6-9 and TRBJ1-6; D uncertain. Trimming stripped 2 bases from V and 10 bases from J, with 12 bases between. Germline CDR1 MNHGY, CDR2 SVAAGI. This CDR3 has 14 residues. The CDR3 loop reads CASSYIQSPSPLHF. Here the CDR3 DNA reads TGTGCCAGCAGTTATATCCAGAGCCCCTCACCCCTCCACTTT.

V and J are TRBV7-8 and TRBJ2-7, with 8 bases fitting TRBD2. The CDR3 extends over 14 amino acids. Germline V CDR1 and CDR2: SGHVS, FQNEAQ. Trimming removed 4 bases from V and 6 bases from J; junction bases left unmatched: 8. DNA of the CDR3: TGTGCCAGCAGCTCCGAAGGACTAGCTGCCGAGCAGTACTTC. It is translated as CASSSEGLAAEQYF.

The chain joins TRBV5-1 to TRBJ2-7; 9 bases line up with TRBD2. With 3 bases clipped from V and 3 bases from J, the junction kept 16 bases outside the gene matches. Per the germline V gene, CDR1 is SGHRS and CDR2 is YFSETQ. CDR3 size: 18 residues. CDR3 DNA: TGCGCCAGCAGCTCGGACGTAGGGCGGGGTAGCGGGGGCTACGAGCAGTACTTC. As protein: CASSSDVGRGSGGYEQYF.

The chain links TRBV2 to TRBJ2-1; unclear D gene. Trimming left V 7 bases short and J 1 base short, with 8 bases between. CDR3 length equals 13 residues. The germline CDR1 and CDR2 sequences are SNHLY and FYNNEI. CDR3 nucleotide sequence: TGTGCCAGCAATCCCGTTTCCTACAATGAGCAGTTCTTC. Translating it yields CASNPVSYNEQFF.

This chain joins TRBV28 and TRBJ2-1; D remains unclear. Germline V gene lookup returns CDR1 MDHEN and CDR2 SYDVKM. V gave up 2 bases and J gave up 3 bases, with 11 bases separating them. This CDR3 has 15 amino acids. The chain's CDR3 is CASSLGLGFYNEQFF. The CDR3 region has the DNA TGTGCCAGCAGTTTAGGGTTGGGGTTCTACAATGAGCAGTTCTTC.

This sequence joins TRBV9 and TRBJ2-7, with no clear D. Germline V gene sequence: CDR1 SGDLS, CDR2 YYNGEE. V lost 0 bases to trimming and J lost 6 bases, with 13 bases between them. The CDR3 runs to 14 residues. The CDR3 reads CASSVAPDNGEQYF. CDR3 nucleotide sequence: TGTGCCAGCAGCGTAGCCCCCGACAACGGCGAGCAGTACTTC. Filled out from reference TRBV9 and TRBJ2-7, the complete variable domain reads DSGVTQTPKHLITATGQRVTLRCSPRSGDLSVYWYQQSLDQGLQFLIQYYNGEERAKGNILERFSAQQFPDLHSELNLSSLELGDSALYFCASSVAPDNGEQYFGPGTRLTVT.

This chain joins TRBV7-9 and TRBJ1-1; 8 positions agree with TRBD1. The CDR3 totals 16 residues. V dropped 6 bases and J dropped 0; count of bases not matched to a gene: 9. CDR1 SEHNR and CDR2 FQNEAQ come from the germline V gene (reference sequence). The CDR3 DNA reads TGTGCCAGCAGACCGTCTGGGACAGGATTGAACACTGAAGCTTTCTTT. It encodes CASRPSGTGLNTEAFF.

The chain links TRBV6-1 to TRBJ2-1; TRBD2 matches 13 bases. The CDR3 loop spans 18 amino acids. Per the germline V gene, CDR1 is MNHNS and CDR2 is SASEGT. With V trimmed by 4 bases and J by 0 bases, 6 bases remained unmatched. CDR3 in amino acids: CASSVVTSGGSSYNEQFF. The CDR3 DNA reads TGTGCCAGCAGTGTTGTGACTAGCGGGGGGAGCTCCTACAATGAGCAGTTCTTC.

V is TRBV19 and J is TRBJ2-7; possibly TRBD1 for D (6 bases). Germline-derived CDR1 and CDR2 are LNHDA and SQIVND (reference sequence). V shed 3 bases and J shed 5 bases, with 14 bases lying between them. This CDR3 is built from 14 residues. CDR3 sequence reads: CASSILTGSHEQYF. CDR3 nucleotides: TGTGCCAGTAGTATTCTCACAGGGTCTCACGAGCAGTACTTC.

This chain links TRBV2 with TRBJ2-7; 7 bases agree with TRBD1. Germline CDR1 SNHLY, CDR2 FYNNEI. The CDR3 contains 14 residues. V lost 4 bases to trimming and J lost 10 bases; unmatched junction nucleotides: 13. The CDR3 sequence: CASSVVLTGWDQYF. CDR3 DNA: TGTGCCAGCAGTGTTGTATTGACAGGGTGGGATCAGTACTTC. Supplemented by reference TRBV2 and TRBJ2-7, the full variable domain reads EPEVTQTPSHQVTQMGQEVILRCVPISNHLYFYWYRQILGQKVEFLVSFYNNEISEKSEIFDDQFSVERPDGSNFTLKIRSTKLEDSAMYFCASSVVLTGWDQYFGPGTRLTVT.

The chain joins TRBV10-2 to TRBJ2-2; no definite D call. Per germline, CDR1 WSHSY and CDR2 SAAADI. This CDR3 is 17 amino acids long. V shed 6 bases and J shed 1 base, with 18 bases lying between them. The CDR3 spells CASRLPTPKMNTGELFF. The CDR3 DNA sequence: TGCGCCAGCAGACTCCCGACACCTAAAATGAACACCGGGGAGCTGTTTTTT.

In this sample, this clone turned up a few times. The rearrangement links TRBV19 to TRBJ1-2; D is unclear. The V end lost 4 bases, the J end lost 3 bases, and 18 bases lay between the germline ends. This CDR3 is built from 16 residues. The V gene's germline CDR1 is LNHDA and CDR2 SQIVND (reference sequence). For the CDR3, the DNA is TGTGCCAGTAGTACGTCGGCACCGAGTACTCACTATGGCTACACCTTC. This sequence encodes CASSTSAPSTHYGYTF.

The CDR3 DNA follows: TGTGCCTGGAGTGTAGGTGTGGGGGCTAGCCGGTACGAGCAGTACTTC. It is translated as CAWSVGVGASRYEQYF. The J gene is TRBJ2-7, the V gene TRBV30; TRBD1 might be the D (6 bases). V was pared by 0 bases and J by 4 bases, with 19 bases between. The CDR3 length is 16 residues. Germline values: CDR1 GTSNPN, CDR2 SVGIG (reference sequence).

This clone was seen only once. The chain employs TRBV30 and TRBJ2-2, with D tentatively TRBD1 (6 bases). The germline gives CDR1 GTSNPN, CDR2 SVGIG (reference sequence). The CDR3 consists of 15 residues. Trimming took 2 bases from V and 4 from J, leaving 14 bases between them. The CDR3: CAWSSQGVSTGELFF. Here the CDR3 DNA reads TGTGCCTGGAGTTCACAGGGTGTTTCCACCGGGGAGCTGTTTTTT.

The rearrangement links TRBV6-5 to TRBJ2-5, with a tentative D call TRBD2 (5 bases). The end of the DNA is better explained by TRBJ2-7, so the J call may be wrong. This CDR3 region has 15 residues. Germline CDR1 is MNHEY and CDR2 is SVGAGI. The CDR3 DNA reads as TGTGCCAGCAGTCCTTACCACGGGGAGACCTACGAGCAGTACTTC. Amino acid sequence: CASSPYHGETYEQYF.